One and the same sample provided the 26 T cell receptor beta chains below, sequenced in a study of regulatory T cells in long-lasting Graves disease. Libraries of TCR beta came from iRepertoire HTBI primers plus Arm-PCR of CDR3 regions. One entry per CDR3 protein results from TCRdb running MiXCR on the multiplex PCR reads. The data show 200,000 to 250,000 distinct CDR3 sequences, with about 18% seen just once and roughly a fifth held by the top ten. Indicated time point: newly diagnosed GD, antithyroid drugs for less than 3 months. With RNA extracted from PBMCs as input, the TCR library was made. The sequencing used peripheral blood mononuclear cells (PBMCs), collected at new diagnosis, from a patient treated with antithyroid drugs. These receptors were collected from a female donor with Graves disease.

This clonotype came up many times. The J gene is TRBJ1-2, the V gene TRBV27; 9 nucleotides match TRBD1. CDR1 is MNHEY, CDR2 SMNVEV, per germline (reference sequence). The CDR3 length is 14 residues. With 8 bases clipped from V and 2 bases from J, the junction kept 6 bases outside the gene matches. CDR3 sequence reads: CASGMGTGNYGYTF. The CDR3, as DNA: TGTGCCAGCGGAATGGGGACAGGGAACTATGGCTACACCTTC.

This clonotype was detected ten times or more. CDR3 sequence (DNA): TGTGCCAGCAGTTTAAATAAGGACCCTGACACAGATACGCAGTATTTT. Residues: CASSLNKDPDTDTQYF. The rearrangement links TRBV27 to TRBJ2-3; D uncertain. Germline CDR1 and CDR2: MNHEY and SMNVEV (reference sequence). V was pared by 2 bases and J by 2 bases, with 14 bases between. This CDR3 contains 16 residues.

This clonotype was detected ten times or more. The rearrangement joins TRBV29-1 to TRBJ1-1; D is unclear. The V gene lost 3 bases and the J gene lost 2 bases, with 4 bases spanning the gap. There are 11 residues in the CDR3. CDR1 SQVTM and CDR2 ANQGSEA come from the germline V gene. The CDR3 sequence: CSVDVNTEAFF. Written as DNA, the CDR3 is TGCAGCGTTGACGTAAACACTGAAGCTTTCTTT. Variable domain in full (rest from reference TRBV29-1 and TRBJ1-1): SAVISQKPSRDICQRGTSLTIQCQVDSQVTMMFWYRQQPGQSLTLIATANQGSEATYESGFVIDKFPISRPNLTFSTLTVSNMSPEDSSIYLCSVDVNTEAFFGQGTRLTVV.

The rearrangement links TRBV9 to TRBJ1-4, with 8 nucleotides matching TRBD1. The CDR3 spans 17 residues. Germline V gives CDR1 SGDLS, CDR2 YYNGEE. V shed 0 bases, J shed 10 bases, and the junction held 14 bases outside the gene matches. CDR3: CASSVAPIGQGGVKLFF. The CDR3 DNA follows: TGTGCCAGCAGCGTAGCCCCCATCGGACAGGGAGGAGTAAAACTGTTTTTT.

This clonotype was seen ten or more times. CDR3 sequence: CASSPLTSNYGYTF. For the CDR3, the DNA is TGTGCCAGCTCACCACTAACCTCTAACTATGGCTACACCTTC. This chain connects TRBV18 to TRBJ1-2; D not certain. V lost 1 base and J 0 bases, leaving 6 bases between the germline ends. Germline-derived CDR1 and CDR2 are KGHSH and LQKENI. The CDR3 sequence is 14 residues long. The full variable domain, completed using reference TRBV18 and TRBJ1-2, is NAGVMQNPRHLVRRRGQEARLRCSPMKGHSHVYWYRQLPEEGLKFMVYLQKENIIDESGMPKERFSAEFPKEGPSILRIQQVVRGDSAAYFCASSPLTSNYGYTFGSGTRLTVV.

This clonotype was detected ten times or more. The chain has TRBV20-1 and TRBJ2-3; D may be TRBD2 (6 bases). The germline V gene has CDR1 DFQATT and CDR2 SNEGSKA (reference sequence). This CDR3 region has 14 residues. The V end lost 3 bases, the J end lost 5 bases, and 15 bases lay between the germline ends. CDR3 sequence (DNA): TGCAGTGCTAGGGCCCAGGGACTGGGAGATACGCAGTATTTT. This gives the protein CSARAQGLGDTQYF.

The chain joins TRBV11-1 to TRBJ2-1, with 7 bases that match TRBD1. The junction had 5 bases not matched to a gene; V was cut back by 3 bases and J by 6 bases. The CDR3 has 14 residues. CDR1 is SGHAT, CDR2 FQDESV, per germline (reference sequence). DNA of the CDR3: TGTGCCAGCAGCTTGGGACAGTCTCCCAATGAGCAGTTCTTC. The encoded protein is CASSLGQSPNEQFF.

The sample holds a few counts of this clonotype. The chain links TRBV7-2 to TRBJ1-1; TRBD1 might be the D (5 bases). The V and J ends lost 3 bases and 9 bases respectively, with 14 bases between them. The germline V gene has CDR1 SGHTA and CDR2 FQGNSA. This CDR3 region has 13 residues. CDR3 DNA sequence: TGTGCCAGCAGCTTGGACCGGACACGAAAAGCTTTCTTT. Amino acids: CASSLDRTRKAFF.

This clonotype has more than one count but fewer than ten. The V and J genes are TRBV6-1 and TRBJ2-3, with D unclear. The CDR3 is made up of 14 amino acids. Germline V gene lookup returns CDR1 MNHNS and CDR2 SASEGT. Trimming left V 6 bases short and J 2 bases short, with 12 bases between. CDR3 sequence (DNA): TGTGCCAGCAGCTCGTTAAGACCCACAGATACGCAGTATTTT. It encodes CASSSLRPTDTQYF.

This clonotype was seen many times. The chain recombines TRBV2 with TRBJ1-4; no definite D call. V shed 2 bases and J shed 8 bases, with 3 bases lying between them. Looked up from germline, CDR1 is SNHLY and CDR2 is FYNNEI. The length of the CDR3 is 11 residues. The CDR3: CASSEPEKLFF. Written as DNA, the CDR3 is TGTGCCAGCAGTGAACCCGAAAAACTGTTTTTT.

This clonotype was recorded many times. The chain has TRBV5-5 and TRBJ2-3; D unclear. Germline lookup yields CDR1 SGHKS and CDR2 YYEKEE (reference sequence). Trimming took 4 bases from V and 5 from J, leaving 17 bases between them. The CDR3 loop spans 15 amino acids. The DNA of the CDR3 is TGTGCCAGCAGCGATCAAATAGAACGAGGAGATACGCAGTATTTT. As protein: CASSDQIERGDTQYF.

This clonotype was observed at least ten times. CDR3 protein: CASSQETGKETQYF. In DNA form, the CDR3 reads TGTGCCAGCAGCCAAGAGACAGGGAAGGAGACCCAGTACTTC. The chain carries TRBV14 and TRBJ2-5; TRBD1 matches 7 bases. The CDR3 runs to 14 residues. After removal of 0 bases from V and 5 bases from J, the junction contained 3 bases not matched to a gene. Germline assignment: CDR1 SGHDN and CDR2 FVKESK.

This clonotype was detected many times. This chain uses TRBV7-2 with TRBJ2-3; a weak D match, TRBD1 (5 bases). Trimming left V 5 bases short and J 3 bases short, with 9 bases between. CDR3 length equals 13 residues. CDR1 SGHTA and CDR2 FQGNSA come from the germline V gene. In nucleotides, the CDR3 is TGTGCCAGCAGCCGAGACAGAACAGATACGCAGTATTTT. Protein: CASSRDRTDTQYF.

The chain has TRBV20-1 and TRBJ1-1; 8 bases agree with TRBD1. This CDR3 has 16 residues. Looked up from germline, CDR1 is DFQATT and CDR2 is SNEGSKA (reference sequence). The V segment lost 6 bases and the J segment 4 bases; nucleotides outside the gene matches: 16. The CDR3 coding sequence is TGCAGTGCGGAGGAGGACCGGGACAGGTATACCACTGAAGCTTTCTTT. Translation gives CSAEEDRDRYTTEAFF.

A note on this clonotype: A read error is likely here: a far larger clone is one base away. The chain recombines TRBV7-2 with TRBJ1-4; D is ambiguous. The length of the CDR3 is 14 residues. Per the germline V gene, CDR1 is SGHTA and CDR2 is FQGNSA. Between the trimmed V and J ends, which lost 1 base and 4 bases, there was a span of 7 bases. The CDR3 region is CASSLGPSNEKLFF. In nucleotides, the CDR3 is TGTGCCAGCAGCTTAGGGCCCAGTAATGAAAAACTGTTTTTT.

This clonotype was observed at least ten times. J is TRBJ2-3 and V is TRBV24-1; the D gene is possibly TRBD2 (5 bases). V was shortened by 3 bases and J by 0 bases, with 15 bases between the two germline ends. CDR3 length equals 17 residues. Germline V gives CDR1 KGHDR, CDR2 SFDVKD. The CDR3 region is CATSDVSGATSTDTQYF. CDR3 DNA sequence: TGTGCCACCAGTGATGTAAGCGGAGCAACTAGCACAGATACGCAGTATTTT.

Ten or more counts support this clonotype. The chain uses TRBV7-9 and TRBJ2-7, with TRBD2 matching 11 bases. J gave up 6 bases and V 5 bases, and 6 bases lay outside the gene matches. This CDR3 has 14 amino acids. CDR1 and CDR2 (germline): SEHNR, FQNEAQ (reference sequence). The CDR3 is CASSALAGVGEQYF. The CDR3 DNA reads TGTGCCAGCAGCGCACTAGCGGGAGTGGGCGAGCAGTACTTC.

This clonotype occurred many times. V gene TRBV3-1 combines with J gene TRBJ1-2; D unclear. V was clipped by 6 bases and J by 8 bases, with 19 bases between them. The CDR3 is 14 amino acids. Per the germline V gene, CDR1 is LGHDT and CDR2 is YNNKEL (reference sequence). In nucleotides, the CDR3 is TGTGCCAGCAGTCCCCTAACCCTCTATGGAGGCTACACCTTC. It codes for CASSPLTLYGGYTF.

This clonotype was detected ten times or more. The chain uses TRBV12-3 or TRBV12-4 and TRBJ1-1, with TRBD1 matching over 7 bases. There are 17 residues in the CDR3. J was trimmed by 3 bases and V by 6 bases; bases with no gene match: 16. The CDR3 is CASRRGPNRGRDTEAFF. In nucleotides, the CDR3 is TGTGCCAGCAGGCGGGGCCCAAACAGGGGAAGGGACACTGAAGCTTTCTTT.

This clonotype was seen many times. The rearrangement links TRBV27 to TRBJ1-2; D ambiguous. Trimming removed 4 bases from V and 2 bases from J, with 5 bases in between. CDR3 length: 12 residues. Germline CDR1 MNHEY, CDR2 SMNVEV (reference sequence). The CDR3 region is CASSSGNYGYTF. CDR3 DNA: TGTGCCAGCAGTTCCGGCAACTATGGCTACACCTTC.

Concerning this clonotype: This likely came from a read error, as a far larger clone is one base away. The chain combines TRBV5-6 with TRBJ2-5; TRBD2 agrees at 10 bases. This CDR3 region has 16 residues. Germline V gives CDR1 SGHDT, CDR2 YYEEEE. Trimming at V came to 4 bases and at J to 11 bases, leaving 17 bases not matched to a gene. The CDR3 protein is CASSRTGTSAYNEQYF. DNA of the CDR3: TGTGCCAGCAGCCGAACCGGGACTAGCGCCTACAATGAGCAGTACTTC. Complete variable domain (other parts from reference TRBV5-6 and TRBJ2-5): DAGVTQSPTHLIKTRGQQVTLRCSPKSGHDTVSWYQQALGQGPQFIFQYYEEEERQRGNFPDRFSGHQFPNYSSELNVNALLLGDSALYLCASSRTGTSAYNEQYFGPGTRLLVL.

This clonotype was detected many times. For the CDR3, the DNA is TGCAGCGCTGAGGACAGTATAGCTTTCTTT. Protein sequence: CSAEDSIAFF. The chain couples TRBV29-1 to TRBJ1-1; D possibly corresponds to TRBD1 (6 bases). CDR3 length: 10 residues. Germline V gene sequence: CDR1 SQVTM, CDR2 ANQGSEA. V lost 7 bases and J lost 10, with 13 bases in between.

The sample holds a few counts of this clonotype. The chain carries TRBV5-1 and TRBJ2-1; tentatively, D is TRBD2 (5 bases). The length of the CDR3 is 13 residues. V lost 4 bases and J lost 7, with 12 bases in between. The V gene's germline CDR1 is SGHRS and CDR2 YFSETQ. The CDR3: CASSRRAPNEQFF. CDR3 nucleotide sequence: TGCGCCAGCAGCCGGCGGGCACCTAATGAGCAGTTCTTC.

This clonotype came up many times. The chain carries TRBV11-2 and TRBJ2-3, with D possibly called TRBD1 or TRBD2 (5 bases each). Germline assignment: CDR1 SGHAT and CDR2 FQNNGV. CDR3 length: 17 amino acids. V lost 0 bases, J lost 3 bases, and 16 bases lay in between. The CDR3 loop is CASSLDARDQITDTQYF. The CDR3 coding sequence is TGTGCCAGCAGCTTAGACGCAAGGGACCAAATAACAGATACGCAGTATTTT. The full variable domain, in which reference TRBV11-2 and TRBJ2-3 provide the parts outside the CDR3, is EAGVAQSPRYKIIEKRQSVAFWCNPISGHATLYWYQQILGQGPKLLIQFQNNGVVDDSQLPKDRFSAERLKGVDSTLKIQPAKLEDSAVYLCASSLDARDQITDTQYFGPGTRLTVL.

This clonotype was seen many times. V usage is TRBV27 and J usage is TRBJ2-7, with a tentative D call TRBD2 (6 bases). CDR3 length: 13 amino acids. Germline CDR1 reads MNHEY; CDR2 reads SMNVEV (reference sequence). Trimming removed 4 bases at V and 2 bases at J, with 9 bases between. The CDR3 loop reads CASSSSEAYEQYF. In nucleotides, the CDR3 is TGTGCCAGCAGTTCTAGCGAAGCCTACGAGCAGTACTTC.

This clonotype was seen ten or more times. The rearrangement joins TRBV3-1 to TRBJ2-7; 8 bases match TRBD1. From germline, CDR1 is LGHDT and CDR2 YNNKEL (reference sequence). With 3 bases clipped from V and 2 bases from J, the junction kept 6 bases outside the gene matches. The CDR3 extends over 15 amino acids. Here the CDR3 DNA reads TGTGCCAGCAGCCAGCAAAGGGACAGGCCCTACGAGCAGTACTTC. This codes for CASSQQRDRPYEQYF.